This TCR beta chain was sequenced in a study of blood T cell repertoires in COVID-19. Clones were read by immunoSEQ multiplex PCR, and TCRdb kept only the in-frame ones, dropping some. Of nearly 300,000 clones in the sample, about 90% are singletons; the top ten hold roughly 2.9%. The CDR3 spans 14 residues. Germline CDR1 reads DFQATT; CDR2 reads SNEGSKA (reference sequence). With 6 bases removed from V and 3 bases from J, the gap between germline ends came to 15 bases. Those enrolled, adults aged about 18 to 95 years, came from about two dozen US areas. Individuals in the exposed group had encountered a COVID-19 case within 2 weeks preceding study entry.

The TCR sequence derives from a woman between 45 and 60 years old who had been exposed to COVID-19. Input material: PBMCs or T cells enriched from blood (not recorded which). The chain uses TRBV20-1 and TRBJ1-5, with unresolved D. For the CDR3, the DNA is TGCAGTGCCAGTTTTAACAGTAACAATCAGCCCCAGCATTTT. The encoded protein is CSASFNSNNQPQHF.